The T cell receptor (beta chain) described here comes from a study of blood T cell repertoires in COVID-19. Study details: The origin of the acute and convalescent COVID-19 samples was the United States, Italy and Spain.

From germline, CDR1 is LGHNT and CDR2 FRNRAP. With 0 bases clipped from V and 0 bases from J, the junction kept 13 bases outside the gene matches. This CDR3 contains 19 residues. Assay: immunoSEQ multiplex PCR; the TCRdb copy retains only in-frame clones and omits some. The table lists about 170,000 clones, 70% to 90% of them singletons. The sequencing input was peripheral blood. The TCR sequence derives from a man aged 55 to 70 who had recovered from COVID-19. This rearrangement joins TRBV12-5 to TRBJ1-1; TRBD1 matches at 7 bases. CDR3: CASGLVLRDSAWVNTEAFF. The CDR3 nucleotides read TGTGCTAGTGGTTTGGTACTTCGGGACAGCGCTTGGGTGAACACTGAAGCTTTCTTT.